Listed below are T cell receptor beta chains from one sample, sequenced in a study of Graves' ophthalmopathy and Graves' hyperthyroidism. Via MiXCR, TCRdb re-called the multiplex PCR reads, giving one row per CDR3 protein. This sample carries 680,000 or so distinct CDR3 sequences, over 20% of them seen once, and the ten largest clones take more than 5.5%. Source material: peripheral blood. All receptors come from a woman under 30 with stable Graves' hyperthyroidism. Some clones in this sample may be carry-over from other donors' samples. The CDR3 runs from the conserved cysteine through the conserved F or W. D genes are given only for firm matches.

v_call d_call cdr3_aa
TRBV19 TRBD1 CASSTGTATDTQYF
TRBV7-9 . CASSLEIGSYGYTF
TRBV19 . CASSFDGEAKQYF
TRBV30 TRBD2 CAFQREGRNIQYF
TRBV9 . CASSVAPGPRETQYF
TRBV10-1 . CASSESGPRETQYF
TRBV2 . CASSEYGVRQPQHF
TRBV28 . CASGKADVYEQYF
TRBV7-8 . CASSLARGAGQQYF
TRBV7-9 TRBD1 CASSLSWTGNYEQYF
TRBV28 . CASSLPGRDGNQPQHF
TRBV19 . CASSISGVGSYNEQFF
TRBV20-1 . CSATRRVRHDEQYF
TRBV27 . CASSIGFANQPQHF
TRBV20-1 . CSASGAYEQYF
TRBV5-1 . CASSLGAGPTGELFF
TRBV11-2 TRBD1 CASTRLTGPGGYTF
TRBV6-1 TRBD2 CASSPRRGGYEQYF
TRBV2 TRBD2 CASSELLRYSGGAGELFF
TRBV20-1 . CSAPWYYSYEQYF
TRBV6-5 . CASSYHREGRGNTEAFF
TRBV7-9 . CASSPAGGVNTEAFF
TRBV5-5 . CASSLAGTSGNTIYF
TRBV20-1 . CSARGAGEQPQHF
TRBV12-3/TRBV12-4 . CARDPKVTLMSSYEQYF
TRBV19 . CASSVQGRDEAFF
TRBV2 . CASSTESTEAFF
TRBV6-5 TRBD1 CASSSYRQGAEAFF
TRBV14 . CASSQDSRGLFVETQYF
TRBV7-9 TRBD1 CASSSRDRAHGELFF
TRBV10-3 TRBD1 CAASTGGFTESFF
TRBV20-1 . CSARDWAVLVSYEQYF
TRBV11-2 TRBD2 CASSLVLAYQETQYF
TRBV30 TRBD1 CAWEKTGRNTEAFF
TRBV28 TRBD1 CASSLGAGTGDQPQHF
TRBV12-3/TRBV12-4 TRBD1 CASSRQGENYGYTF
TRBV29-1 . CSVRTTSSNYEQYF